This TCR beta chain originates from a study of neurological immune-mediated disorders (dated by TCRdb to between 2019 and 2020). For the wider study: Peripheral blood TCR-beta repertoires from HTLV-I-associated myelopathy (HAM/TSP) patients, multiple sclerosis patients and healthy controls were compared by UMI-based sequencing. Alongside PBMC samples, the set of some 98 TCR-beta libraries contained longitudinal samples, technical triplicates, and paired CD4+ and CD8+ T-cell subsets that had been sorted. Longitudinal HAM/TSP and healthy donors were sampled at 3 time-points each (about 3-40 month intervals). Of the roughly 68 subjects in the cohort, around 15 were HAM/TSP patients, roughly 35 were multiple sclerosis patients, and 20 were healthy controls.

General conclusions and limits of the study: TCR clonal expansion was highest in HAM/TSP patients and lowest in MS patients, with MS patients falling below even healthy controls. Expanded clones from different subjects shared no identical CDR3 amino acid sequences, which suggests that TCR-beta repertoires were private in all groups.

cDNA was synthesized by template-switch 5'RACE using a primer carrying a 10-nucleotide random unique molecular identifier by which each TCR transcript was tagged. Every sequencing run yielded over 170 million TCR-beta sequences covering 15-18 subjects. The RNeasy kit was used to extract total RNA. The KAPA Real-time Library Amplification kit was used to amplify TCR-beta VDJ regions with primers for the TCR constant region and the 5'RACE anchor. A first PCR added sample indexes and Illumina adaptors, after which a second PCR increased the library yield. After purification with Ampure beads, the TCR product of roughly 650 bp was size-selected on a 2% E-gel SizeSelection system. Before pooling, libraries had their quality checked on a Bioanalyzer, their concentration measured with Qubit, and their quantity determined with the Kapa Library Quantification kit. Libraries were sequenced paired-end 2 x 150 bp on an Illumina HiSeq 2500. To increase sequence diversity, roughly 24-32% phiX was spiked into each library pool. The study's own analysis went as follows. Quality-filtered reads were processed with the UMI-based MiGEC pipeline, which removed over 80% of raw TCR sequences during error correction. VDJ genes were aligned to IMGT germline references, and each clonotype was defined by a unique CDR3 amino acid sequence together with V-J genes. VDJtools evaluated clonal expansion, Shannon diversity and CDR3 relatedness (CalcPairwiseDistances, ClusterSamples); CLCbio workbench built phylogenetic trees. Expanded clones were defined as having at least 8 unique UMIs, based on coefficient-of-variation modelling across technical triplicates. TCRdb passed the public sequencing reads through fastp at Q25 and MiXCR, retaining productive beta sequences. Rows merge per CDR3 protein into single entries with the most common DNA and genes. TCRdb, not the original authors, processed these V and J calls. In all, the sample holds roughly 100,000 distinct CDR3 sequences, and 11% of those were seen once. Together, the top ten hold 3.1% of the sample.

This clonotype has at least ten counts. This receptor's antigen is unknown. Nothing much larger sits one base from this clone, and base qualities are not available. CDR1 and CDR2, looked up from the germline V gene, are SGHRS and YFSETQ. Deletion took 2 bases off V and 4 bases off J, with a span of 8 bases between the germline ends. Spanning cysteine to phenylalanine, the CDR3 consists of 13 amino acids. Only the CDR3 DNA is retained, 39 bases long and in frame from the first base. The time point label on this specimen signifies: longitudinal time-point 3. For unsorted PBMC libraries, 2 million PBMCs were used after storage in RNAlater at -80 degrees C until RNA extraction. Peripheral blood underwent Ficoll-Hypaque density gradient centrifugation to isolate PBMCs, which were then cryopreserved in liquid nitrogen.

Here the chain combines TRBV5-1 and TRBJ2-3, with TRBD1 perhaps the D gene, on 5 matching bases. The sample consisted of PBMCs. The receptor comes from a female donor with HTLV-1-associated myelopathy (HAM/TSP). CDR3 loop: CASSFRRADTQYF. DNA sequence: TGCGCCAGCAGCTTCCGCAGGGCAGATACGCAGTATTTT. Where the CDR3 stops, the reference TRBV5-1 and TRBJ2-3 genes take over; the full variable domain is KAGVTQTPRYLIKTRGQQVTLSCSPISGHRSVSWYQQTPGQGLQFLFEYFSETQRNKGNFPGRFSGRQFSNSRSEMNVSTLELGDSALYLCASSFRRADTQYFGPGTRLTVL.